The 23 T cell receptor beta chains presented below share a single source sample, sequenced in a study of T cell repertoires in cytomegalovirus infection (dated by TCRdb to about 2019). Sequencing used an Illumina HiSeq 1500. The public reads were reanalyzed by TCRdb: fastp trimming at Q25, MiXCR alignment, in-frame beta chains only. Here each entry gathers all rows of one CDR3 protein and keeps the most common genes and DNA. The table for this sample lists about 180,000 distinct CDR3 sequences; 13% to 15% of them were counted only once. The leading ten clones occupy 25% to 30% of the sample. What was sequenced was PBMCs. Source of these receptors: a human donor in good health (CMV status not recorded). Some clones in this sample may be carry-over from other donors' samples.

Many counts were recorded for this clonotype. The genes are TRBV12-5 and TRBJ2-1; D is perhaps TRBD1 or TRBD2 (5 bases each). Germline lookup yields CDR1 LGHNT and CDR2 FRNRAP. The CDR3 consists of 13 residues. Deletions cut 6 bases from V and 10 bases from J, with 16 bases between. CDR3 loop: CASGPRVRDEQFF. In nucleotides, the CDR3 is TGTGCTAGTGGACCGCGGGTCCGGGACGAGCAGTTCTTC.

This clonotype occurred many times. The gene calls are TRBV7-8 and TRBJ2-3, with D perhaps matching TRBD2 (6 bases). From germline, CDR1 is SGHVS and CDR2 FQNEAQ. The CDR3 is 19 amino acids. Trimming pared 7 bases from V and 1 base from J, leaving 27 bases between. The CDR3 spells CASTPLPRRGGWRTDTQYF. CDR3 bases: TGTGCCAGCACCCCCCTGCCTCGGAGGGGCGGATGGCGCACAGATACGCAGTATTTT.

This clonotype was counted ten times or more. The J gene is TRBJ2-5, the V gene TRBV29-1, with a possible D match to TRBD2 (5 bases). The CDR3 extends over 15 amino acids. The V end lost 3 bases, the J end lost 7 bases, and 21 bases lay between the germline ends. From germline, CDR1 is SQVTM and CDR2 ANQGSEA. DNA of the CDR3: TGCAGCGTTGATCAGGCACACTCCCGGGATGGGACCCAGTACTTC. This sequence encodes CSVDQAHSRDGTQYF. Complete variable domain (other parts from reference TRBV29-1 and TRBJ2-5): SAVISQKPSRDICQRGTSLTIQCQVDSQVTMMFWYRQQPGQSLTLIATANQGSEATYESGFVIDKFPISRPNLTFSTLTVSNMSPEDSSIYLCSVDQAHSRDGTQYFGPGTRLLVL.

A word on this clonotype: The junction shows a germline mismatch at one end, possibly a read error. This CDR3 is CTSSSLAGEFYNEQFF. CDR3 DNA sequence: TGTACCAGCAGCTCGTTAGCGGGAGAGTTTTACAATGAGCAGTTCTTC. The J gene is TRBJ2-1, the V gene TRBV5-4, with 9 positions matching TRBD2. In germline, CDR1 is SGHNT, CDR2 YYREEE (reference sequence). The CDR3 has 16 residues. The full variable domain, in which reference TRBV5-4 and TRBJ2-1 provide the parts outside the CDR3, is ETGVTQSPTHLIKTRGQQVTLRCSSQSGHNTVSWYQQALGQGPQFIFQYYREEENGRGNFPPRFSGLQFPNYSSELNVNALELDDSALYLCTSSSLAGEFYNEQFFGPGTRLTVL.

This clonotype occurred a few times. The chain couples TRBV10-3 to TRBJ2-2, with D unresolved. The germline gives CDR1 ENHRY, CDR2 SYGVKD. CDR3 length equals 15 residues. V was clipped by 0 bases and J by 1 base, with 6 bases between them. CDR3 region: CAISESLWNTGELFF. The CDR3 DNA is TGTGCCATCAGTGAGTCTCTGTGGAACACCGGGGAGCTGTTTTTT.

The sample holds a few counts of this clonotype. V gene TRBV24-1 combines with J gene TRBJ2-7, with a weak D call TRBD2 (6 bases). The CDR3 sequence is 12 residues long. The germline V gene encodes CDR1 KGHDR and CDR2 SFDVKD. The germline V and J ends were trimmed by 5 bases and 7 bases, with 11 bases remaining between them. CDR3 bases: TGTGCCACCAGTGCCCCGGGGGAGGAGCAGTACTTC. Translated, it gives CATSAPGEEQYF.

This clonotype has more than one count but fewer than ten. The CDR3 loop reads CSAKKVGANVLTF. In DNA form, the CDR3 reads TGCAGTGCTAAAAAAGTTGGGGCCAACGTCCTGACTTTC. V usage is TRBV20-1 and J usage is TRBJ2-6; unclear D gene. V lost 4 bases and J 3 bases, leaving 7 bases between the germline ends. The CDR3 loop spans 13 amino acids. The germline V gene encodes CDR1 DFQATT and CDR2 SNEGSKA (reference sequence).

This clonotype was seen only a few times. The chain combines TRBV5-1 with TRBJ1-6; 9 nucleotides match TRBD1. There are 16 residues in the CDR3. Trimming at V came to 0 bases and at J to 9 bases, leaving 7 bases not matched to a gene. Germline V gene sequence: CDR1 SGHRS, CDR2 YFSETQ. The DNA for the CDR3 is TGCGCCAGCAGCTTGGCCTCGGGACAGGGAGCTTCACCCCTCCACTTT. Its translation is CASSLASGQGASPLHF.

V usage is TRBV29-1 and J usage is TRBJ1-1, with D uncertain. Germline V gene lookup returns CDR1 SQVTM and CDR2 ANQGSEA. This CDR3 has 11 amino acids. Trimming left V 4 bases short and J 11 bases short, with 14 bases between. CDR3: CSVAGPTGAFF. The CDR3 bases are TGCAGCGTTGCTGGCCCCACGGGGGCTTTCTTT.

This clonotype was recorded a few times. V usage is TRBV27 and J usage is TRBJ2-7, with D unclear. CDR3 size: 14 residues. Germline-derived CDR1 and CDR2 are MNHEY and SMNVEV (reference sequence). V was clipped by 3 bases and J by 6 bases, with 15 bases between them. The CDR3 nucleotides read TGTGCCAGCAGTTTGGGAACAGTCCTAAGCGAGCAGTACTTC. Translating gives CASSLGTVLSEQYF.

This clonotype was observed many times. V is TRBV7-2 and J is TRBJ1-2; 10 bases are a match to TRBD1. Germline values: CDR1 SGHTA, CDR2 FQGNSA. This CDR3 region has 13 residues. The V gene end was trimmed by 5 bases and the J gene end by 7 bases; junction bases not matched to a gene: 4. The CDR3 nucleotides read TGTGCCAGCAGCAAAGGACAGGGGGTTGGCTACACCTTC. Translation gives CASSKGQGVGYTF. Full variable domain (missing parts from reference TRBV7-2 and TRBJ1-2): GAGVSQSPSNKVTEKGKDVELRCDPISGHTALYWYRQSLGQGLEFLIYFQGNSAPDKSGLPSDRFSAERTGGSVSTLTIQRTQQEDSAVYLCASSKGQGVGYTFGSGTRLTVV.

This clonotype has ten or more counts. V is TRBV6-1 and J is TRBJ1-5; the match to TRBD1 covers 8 bases. Germline CDR1 reads MNHNS; CDR2 reads SASEGT. CDR3 size: 15 residues. Unmatched junction bases numbered 7, after V lost 5 bases and J lost 4 bases. The CDR3 sequence: CASSSGQGRNQPQHF. CDR3 coding DNA: TGTGCCAGCAGTTCTGGACAGGGACGGAATCAGCCCCAGCATTTT.

This clonotype was detected ten times or more. The chain carries TRBV5-6 and TRBJ1-6; TRBD1 matches at 7 bases. This CDR3 comprises 16 residues. Trimming at V came to 3 bases and at J to 7 bases, leaving 10 bases not matched to a gene. Germline assignment: CDR1 SGHDT and CDR2 YYEEEE. CDR3 sequence (DNA): TGTGCCAGCAGCTCCCCTCCCGGGACAGCGAATTCACCCCTCCACTTT. Translated: CASSSPPGTANSPLHF. The full variable domain, its missing parts supplied by reference TRBV5-6 and TRBJ1-6, is DAGVTQSPTHLIKTRGQQVTLRCSPKSGHDTVSWYQQALGQGPQFIFQYYEEEERQRGNFPDRFSGHQFPNYSSELNVNALLLGDSALYLCASSSPPGTANSPLHFGNGTRLTVT.

The chain joins TRBV2 to TRBJ2-2; weak D call: TRBD2 (6 bases). The CDR3 totals 16 residues. Germline V gene lookup returns CDR1 SNHLY and CDR2 FYNNEI. Trimming removed 3 bases from V and 4 bases from J, with 15 bases in between. In DNA form, the CDR3 reads TGTGCCAGCAGTGATTTGGGGGGAGTAGGCACCGGGGAGCTGTTTTTT. This translates into CASSDLGGVGTGELFF.

In its sample, this clonotype was seen many times. The chain recombines TRBV7-2 with TRBJ2-7, with 7 nucleotides matching TRBD1. CDR1 is SGHTA and CDR2 is FQGNSA in the germline V gene. The CDR3 sequence is 12 residues long. Trimming removed 5 bases from V and 5 bases from J; junction bases left unmatched: 3. The CDR3 here is CASSLTGDEQYF. The CDR3 DNA follows: TGTGCCAGCAGCCTCACAGGGGACGAGCAGTACTTC.

This clonotype came up a few times. V usage is TRBV5-1 and J usage is TRBJ1-1, with D possibly being TRBD1 (5 bases). The CDR3 is 16 amino acids. Germline V gene sequence: CDR1 SGHRS, CDR2 YFSETQ. Trimming cost V 2 bases and J 7 bases, with 21 bases left between them. The CDR3 coding sequence is TGCGCCAGCAGCTTCCGATCGACAGATGTTTCTAATGAAGCTTTCTTT. Protein sequence: CASSFRSTDVSNEAFF.

The rearrangement links TRBV12-5 to TRBJ1-1; D gene ambiguous. Trimming took off 4 bases at V and 5 bases at J, with 17 bases between the two ends. Germline V gene sequence: CDR1 LGHNT, CDR2 FRNRAP. This CDR3 has 15 residues. CDR3: CASGSGSALRTEAFF. CDR3 sequence (DNA): TGTGCTAGTGGTTCTGGGAGTGCCCTTCGGACTGAAGCTTTCTTT.

The V call is TRBV5-1, the J call TRBJ2-7; D unresolved. This CDR3 has 15 residues. The V gene's germline CDR1 is SGHRS and CDR2 YFSETQ. The V and J ends lost 4 bases and 3 bases respectively, with 17 bases between them. The CDR3 protein is CASSPGPTAYYEQYF. CDR3 coding DNA: TGCGCCAGCAGCCCTGGCCCGACTGCTTACTACGAGCAGTACTTC.

This clonotype occurred a few times. The chain links TRBV23-1 to TRBJ2-3; no clear D gene. TRBV23-1 is annotated as an ORF whose role is uncertain. The CDR3 covers 18 residues. V was shortened by 0 bases and J by 0 bases, with 16 bases between the two germline ends. The CDR3 spells CASSQSVDTDSSTDTQYF. DNA for the CDR3: TGCGCCAGCAGTCAATCGGTTGACACCGATTCTAGCACAGATACGCAGTATTTT.

This clonotype was detected ten times or more. V usage is TRBV20-1 and J usage is TRBJ2-7, with D perhaps assigned TRBD1 or TRBD2 (5 bases each). The germline CDR1 and CDR2 sequences are DFQATT and SNEGSKA (reference sequence). V lost 6 bases, J lost 4 bases, and 19 bases lay in between. The length of the CDR3 is 14 residues. Here the CDR3 reads CSASGLKEIYEQYF. The CDR3 region has the DNA TGCAGTGCCTCGGGGCTCAAAGAGATTTACGAGCAGTACTTC.

This clonotype has ten or more counts. V is TRBV7-3 and J is TRBJ2-1; 10 bases align to TRBD2. The CDR3 runs 16 residues. The V gene end was trimmed by 0 bases and the J gene end by 5 bases; junction bases not matched to a gene: 4. The germline CDR1 and CDR2 sequences are SGHTA and FQGTGA. CDR3 residues: CASSLTSLAGDNEQFF. The CDR3 nucleotides are TGTGCCAGCAGCTTAACGTCTCTAGCGGGGGACAATGAGCAGTTCTTC.

V and J are TRBV29-1 and TRBJ1-1; no definite D call. V was cut by 6 bases and J by 4 bases, with 9 bases left in between. CDR1 is SQVTM and CDR2 is ANQGSEA in the germline V gene. The CDR3 loop spans 11 amino acids. The CDR3 sequence is CSVSGFTEAFF. Here the CDR3 DNA reads TGCAGCGTGAGTGGCTTCACTGAAGCTTTCTTT.

This clonotype has ten or more counts. The CDR3 protein is CASSSGQTDTQYF. For the CDR3, the DNA is TGTGCCAGCAGCTCAGGACAGACAGATACGCAGTATTTT. The chain has TRBV11-2 and TRBJ2-3; D might be TRBD1 (6 bases). Deletions cut 4 bases from V and 3 bases from J, with 8 bases between. This CDR3 spans 13 amino acids. Germline CDR1 and CDR2: SGHAT and FQNNGV.